This note documents a single T cell receptor (beta chain) sequence. The V gene's germline CDR1 is SGHNT and CDR2 YYREEE (reference sequence). The CDR3 is 15 amino acids. Unmatched junction bases numbered 15, after V lost 10 bases and J lost 5 bases. The entry originates in a study of blood T cell repertoires in COVID-19. Some clones are missing from TCRdb's copy, which holds only in-frame ones; the method was immunoSEQ multiplex PCR. The table has hundreds of thousands of clones, more than 85% seen once; the top ten hold 0.72%. The gene calls are TRBV5-4 and TRBJ2-1; 7 bases are a match to TRBD2. The sequence was collected from a man in his forties with acute or convalescent COVID-19. The sequenced sample was peripheral blood. As DNA, the CDR3 is TGTGCCCACGGGGGGATTCGATCGGGTGACAATGAGCAGTTCTTC. Its translation: CAHGGIRSGDNEQFF.